Each of the 24 T cell receptor beta chains below was sequenced from the same sample in a study of cytotoxic CD8 clonotypes in ibrutinib-treated CLL. The assay was immunoSEQ multiplex PCR, and TCRdb's table has in-frame clones only and misses some. This table has roughly 130,000 clones, about four fifths appearing once. This specimen consisted of PBMCs, obtained after 12 months of ibrutinib treatment. The receptors here all came from a human donor with chronic lymphocytic leukemia.

The rearrangement joins TRBV2 to TRBJ1-1; D not certain. V lost 6 bases to trimming and J lost 8 bases, with 10 bases between them. The CDR3 consists of 11 residues. Germline V gene lookup returns CDR1 SNHLY and CDR2 FYNNEI. The chain's CDR3 is CASRRAAEAFF. Here the CDR3 DNA reads TGTGCCAGCAGGAGGGCAGCAGAAGCTTTCTTT.

This chain joins TRBV28 and TRBJ2-7; possible D gene TRBD1, 8 bases. V lost 6 bases and J lost 3, with 15 bases in between. CDR1 MDHEN and CDR2 SYDVKM come from the germline V gene. The CDR3 runs 14 residues. In nucleotides, the CDR3 is TGTGCCAGCAGGGGGGGGACAGGAGGCTACGAGCAGTACTTC. Translation gives CASRGGTGGYEQYF.

The chain combines TRBV5-1 with TRBJ1-1, with a weak D call TRBD1 (6 bases). The germline V gene has CDR1 SGHRS and CDR2 YFSETQ. The CDR3 sequence is 21 residues long. V shed 3 bases and J shed 1 base, with 31 bases lying between them. The CDR3 region has the DNA TGCGCCAGCAGCTCTGCCTGGGGGCGACATAACCAATACCTCCAGAACACTGAAGCTTTCTTT. Its translation is CASSSAWGRHNQYLQNTEAFF.

V usage is TRBV27 and J usage is TRBJ2-3; D is undetermined. Germline values: CDR1 MNHEY, CDR2 SMNVEV (reference sequence). With 0 bases removed from V and 1 base from J, the gap between germline ends came to 2 bases. CDR3 length: 13 amino acids. The CDR3 region is CASSLSRTDTQYF. The DNA of the CDR3 is TGTGCCAGCAGTTTATCCCGCACAGATACGCAGTATTTT.

The chain couples TRBV5-1 to TRBJ2-5, with 7 bases lining up with TRBD2. V lost 4 bases, J lost 5 bases, and 17 bases stayed unmatched. This CDR3 has 17 amino acids. CDR1 and CDR2 from the germline V gene are SGHRS and YFSETQ. The DNA of the CDR3 is TGCGCCAGCAGCCTCAACGAAAGACTAGCCCAGAGGGAGACCCAGTACTTC. Translating it yields CASSLNERLAQRETQYF.

V and J are TRBV7-9 and TRBJ1-1, with TRBD1 identical over 7 bases. There are 12 residues in the CDR3. The V gene's germline CDR1 is SEHNR and CDR2 FQNEAQ (reference sequence). With 4 bases clipped from V and 9 bases from J, the junction kept 5 bases outside the gene matches. CDR3 region: CASSWGGQKAFF. Written as DNA, the CDR3 is TGTGCCAGCAGCTGGGGGGGACAGAAAGCTTTCTTT.

This chain links TRBV4-2 with TRBJ2-1, with 14 bases aligning to TRBD2. The CDR3 has 16 residues. Trimming at V came to 2 bases and at J to 9 bases, leaving 6 bases not matched to a gene. The germline V gene encodes CDR1 LGHNA and CDR2 YNFKEQ. The CDR3 region is CASSQTRLAGGLEQFF. The DNA of the CDR3 is TGTGCCAGCAGCCAAACCAGACTAGCGGGAGGGCTTGAGCAGTTCTTC.

This chain joins TRBV19 and TRBJ2-7, with 13 bases that match TRBD2. Germline V CDR1 and CDR2: LNHDA, SQIVND (reference sequence). The CDR3 is 15 residues long. Trimming removed 5 bases from V and 5 bases from J; junction bases left unmatched: 6. As DNA, the CDR3 is TGTGCCAGTAGTCGACTAGCGGGAGGATGGAACGAGCAGTACTTC. Translation gives CASSRLAGGWNEQYF. The entire variable domain, with the rest obtained from reference TRBV19 and TRBJ2-7, is as follows: DGGITQSPKYLFRKEGQNVTLSCEQNLNHDAMYWYRQDPGQGLRLIYYSQIVNDFQKGDIAEGYSVSREKKESFPLTVTSAQKNPTAFYLCASSRLAGGWNEQYFGPGTRLTVT.

The chain is built from TRBV28 and TRBJ1-3, with a weak D call TRBD1 (5 bases). CDR1 is MDHEN, CDR2 SYDVKM, per germline. This CDR3 has 12 residues. V lost 6 bases and J lost 4, with 7 bases in between. The CDR3 nucleotides read TGTGCCAGCAGAGGGGTAGGAAACACCATATATTTT. Encoded protein: CASRGVGNTIYF.

V gene TRBV4-2 combines with J gene TRBJ1-1; D is unresolved. CDR3 length equals 14 residues. Looked up from germline, CDR1 is LGHNA and CDR2 is YNFKEQ. V was shortened by 1 base and J by 1 base, with 7 bases between the two germline ends. CDR3 nucleotide sequence: TGTGCCAGCAGCCAAGCACAGTGGAACACTGAAGCTTTCTTT. Protein: CASSQAQWNTEAFF.

This chain joins TRBV4-3 and TRBJ2-7, with a weak D call TRBD2 (5 bases). The CDR3 is made up of 16 amino acids. V dropped 4 bases and J dropped 0 bases, with 16 bases sitting between them. Germline V lookup: CDR1 LGHNA, CDR2 YSLEER. This CDR3 is CASSPSWGVLSYEQYF. For the CDR3, the DNA is TGCGCCAGCAGCCCCTCTTGGGGAGTGCTCTCCTACGAGCAGTACTTC.

J is TRBJ2-7 and V is TRBV28; a possible D gene is TRBD1 (6 bases). The CDR3 consists of 12 residues. Trimming removed 5 bases at V and 4 bases at J, with 9 bases between. The germline CDR1 and CDR2 sequences are MDHEN and SYDVKM. CDR3 protein: CASSNRAYEQYF. CDR3 bases: TGTGCCAGCAGTAACAGGGCATACGAGCAGTACTTC.

Written as DNA, the CDR3 is TGCGCCAGCAGCTTGGCCCTAGCGGGAGGGCGTTCGCAGTTCTTC. This codes for CASSLALAGGRSQFF. V gene TRBV5-1 combines with J gene TRBJ2-1, with TRBD2 matching 12 bases. This CDR3 spans 15 amino acids. The trim removed 0 bases at V and 12 bases at J, leaving 7 bases unmatched. CDR1 and CDR2 from the germline V gene are SGHRS and YFSETQ.

V usage is TRBV5-1 and J usage is TRBJ1-1, with D hard to call. From germline, CDR1 is SGHRS and CDR2 YFSETQ. The CDR3 contains 15 residues. V was shortened by 1 base and J by 3 bases, with 13 bases between the two germline ends. This CDR3 reads CASSLNPGRDTEAFF. The CDR3 DNA reads TGCGCCAGCAGCTTGAATCCGGGCCGGGACACTGAAGCTTTCTTT.

The chain combines TRBV30 with TRBJ1-1; no clear D. CDR1 is GTSNPN and CDR2 is SVGIG in the germline V gene (reference sequence). There are 14 residues in the CDR3. Trimming removed 0 bases from V and 5 bases from J, with 13 bases in between. CDR3 coding DNA: TGTGCCTGGAGTGTACGGGTCAGCGGGACTGAAGCTTTCTTT. As protein: CAWSVRVSGTEAFF.

The V call is TRBV7-2, the J call TRBJ1-1; D unclear. CDR3 size: 14 residues. With 5 bases removed from V and 5 bases from J, the gap between germline ends came to 15 bases. The germline V gene has CDR1 SGHTA and CDR2 FQGNSA. CDR3 bases: TGTGCCAGCAGCCAAAAAGGTGGGAGAACTGAAGCTTTCTTT. This codes for CASSQKGGRTEAFF. The whole variable domain, filled in from reference TRBV7-2 and TRBJ1-1, reads GAGVSQSPSNKVTEKGKDVELRCDPISGHTALYWYRQSLGQGLEFLIYFQGNSAPDKSGLPSDRFSAERTGGSVSTLTIQRTQQEDSAVYLCASSQKGGRTEAFFGQGTRLTVV.

This sequence joins TRBV4-3 and TRBJ2-5; tentatively, D is TRBD2 (5 bases). The CDR3 contains 15 residues. Trimming left V 4 bases short and J 2 bases short, with 14 bases between. CDR1 is LGHNA, CDR2 YSLEER, per germline. The CDR3 reads CASSLLARTQETQYF. The CDR3 DNA sequence: TGCGCCAGCAGCCTTCTAGCTAGGACTCAAGAGACCCAGTACTTC.

The chain joins TRBV4-3 to TRBJ2-1; the match to TRBD2 covers 7 bases. Germline V gene sequence: CDR1 LGHNA, CDR2 YSLEER. The V gene end was trimmed by 1 base and the J gene end by 3 bases; junction bases not matched to a gene: 9. The CDR3 totals 17 residues. The CDR3 sequence: CASSQVKWGEGYNEQFF. CDR3 nucleotide sequence: TGCGCCAGCAGCCAAGTCAAGTGGGGGGAGGGCTACAATGAGCAGTTCTTC.

The V and J genes are TRBV9 and TRBJ2-7; D is possibly TRBD1 (5 bases). The V and J ends lost 0 bases and 6 bases respectively, with 16 bases between them. CDR3 length: 15 amino acids. Germline V gene sequence: CDR1 SGDLS, CDR2 YYNGEE. DNA for the CDR3: TGTGCCAGCAGCGTAGACGGAGACATTACAGGCGAGCAGTACTTC. Translated: CASSVDGDITGEQYF.

J is TRBJ2-7 and V is TRBV7-2; 8 positions match TRBD2. V lost 5 bases, J lost 2 bases, and 17 bases stayed unmatched. Germline values: CDR1 SGHTA, CDR2 FQGNSA. The CDR3 is 18 residues long. For the CDR3, the DNA is TGTGCCAGCAGCAAACGACGGTCATCGGGAGGGGCAACCTACGAGCAGTACTTC. It translates to CASSKRRSSGGATYEQYF.

The chain employs TRBV28 and TRBJ2-1, with 12 positions matching TRBD2. CDR3 length: 16 residues. Germline loops: CDR1 MDHEN, CDR2 SYDVKM. V lost 6 bases to trimming and J lost 7 bases; unmatched junction nucleotides: 10. The CDR3 bases are TGTGCCAGCAGAAAACTAGCGGGGGGATTTCAGAATGAGCAGTTCTTC. This gives the protein CASRKLAGGFQNEQFF. Filled out from reference TRBV28 and TRBJ2-1, the complete variable domain reads DVKVTQSSRYLVKRTGEKVFLECVQDMDHENMFWYRQDPGLGLRLIYFSYDVKMKEKGDIPEGYSVSREKKERFSLILESASTNQTSMYLCASRKLAGGFQNEQFFGPGTRLTVL.

V and J are TRBV6-5 and TRBJ1-2, with a tentative D call TRBD1 (5 bases). Germline loops: CDR1 MNHEY, CDR2 SVGAGI. This CDR3 has 15 residues. V was trimmed by 6 bases and J by 7 bases, leaving 21 bases between them. Written as DNA, the CDR3 is TGTGCCAGCAGAGACACCGTGGGGCGCAAGCTTGGCTACACCTTC. Translated, it gives CASRDTVGRKLGYTF.

This clone was counted once. This chain uses TRBV2 with TRBJ2-3, with D perhaps matching TRBD1 (5 bases). Germline assignment: CDR1 SNHLY and CDR2 FYNNEI. V was trimmed by 5 bases and J by 7 bases, leaving 10 bases between them. The CDR3 loop spans 12 amino acids. The CDR3 reads CASSYQGYTQYF. CDR3 nucleotides: TGTGCCAGCAGTTATCAGGGTTATACGCAGTATTTT. The full variable domain, its missing parts supplied by reference TRBV2 and TRBJ2-3, is EPEVTQTPSHQVTQMGQEVILRCVPISNHLYFYWYRQILGQKVEFLVSFYNNEISEKSEIFDDQFSVERPDGSNFTLKIRSTKLEDSAMYFCASSYQGYTQYFGPGTRLTVL.

The gene calls are TRBV5-1 and TRBJ2-1; TRBD2 matches at 11 bases. Germline trimming cut 6 bases from V and 7 bases from J; bases unmatched to any gene: 9. CDR3 length: 15 residues. In germline, CDR1 is SGHRS, CDR2 YFSETQ. CDR3 region: CASKILAGVGNEQFF. Written as DNA, the CDR3 is TGCGCCAGCAAGATACTAGCGGGAGTAGGTAATGAGCAGTTCTTC. Full variable domain (remainder filled in from reference TRBV5-1 and TRBJ2-1): KAGVTQTPRYLIKTRGQQVTLSCSPISGHRSVSWYQQTPGQGLQFLFEYFSETQRNKGNFPGRFSGRQFSNSRSEMNVSTLELGDSALYLCASKILAGVGNEQFFGPGTRLTVL.